This passage covers 30 T cell receptor beta chains from one sample sequenced in a study of blood T cell repertoires in COVID-19. Only in-frame clones appear in the TCRdb table, and some are missing; sequencing was by immunoSEQ multiplex PCR. The sample contains about 73,000 clones, around 77% of which appear only once. The specimen sequenced was peripheral blood. Receptors originate from a man in his 70s with COVID-19, enrolled during active disease.

The V call is TRBV18, the J call TRBJ1-3, with 10 positions matching TRBD1. Germline-derived CDR1 and CDR2 are KGHSH and LQKENI. The V and J ends lost 3 bases and 4 bases, in that order; junction bases with no gene match: 12. This CDR3 contains 18 residues. CDR3 DNA: TGTGCCAGCTCACCCCCGGGACAGGGGATACGGTCCGGAAACACCATATATTTT. Its translation: CASSPPGQGIRSGNTIYF.

V is TRBV27 and J is TRBJ2-2; D is perhaps TRBD2 (6 bases). CDR1 MNHEY and CDR2 SMNVEV come from the germline V gene (reference sequence). The CDR3 loop spans 15 amino acids. Trimming pared 6 bases from V and 5 bases from J, leaving 16 bases between. The CDR3 sequence is CASRFGSLGTGELFF. The CDR3 nucleotides are TGTGCCAGCAGATTCGGGAGCCTGGGGACCGGGGAGCTGTTTTTT.

Note on this clone: The sample has other DNA sequences that encode this CDR3 too. The chain employs TRBV5-4 and TRBJ2-2; 7 bases align to TRBD2. CDR1 and CDR2 from the germline V gene are SGHNT and YYREEE (reference sequence). Trimming removed 0 bases from V and 4 bases from J; junction bases left unmatched: 3. CDR3 size: 15 residues. CDR3 residues: CASSLGLAGTGELFF. The CDR3 DNA reads as TGTGCCAGCAGCTTGGGACTAGCAGGCACCGGGGAGCTGTTTTTT.

The table lists this clone with a count of one. The V gene is TRBV2, the J gene TRBJ2-7; D unresolved. The CDR3 runs 13 residues. The ends were cut back, 4 bases at V and 4 bases at J, with 11 bases in the middle. CDR1 and CDR2 from the germline V gene are SNHLY and FYNNEI. CDR3 nucleotides: TGTGCCAGCAGTGGAGAAGTAAATTACGAGCAGTACTTC. Residues: CASSGEVNYEQYF.

The V and J genes are TRBV30 and TRBJ2-1, with 10 nucleotides matching TRBD2. Per the germline V gene, CDR1 is GTSNPN and CDR2 is SVGIG (reference sequence). The CDR3 sequence is 17 residues long. V lost 1 base to trimming and J lost 7 bases; unmatched junction nucleotides: 13. The CDR3: CAWSAPLLLAGNNEQFF. The CDR3 DNA follows: TGTGCCTGGAGTGCACCTCTCTTACTAGCGGGAAATAATGAGCAGTTCTTC.

V usage is TRBV11-3 and J usage is TRBJ2-5, with a possible D match to TRBD1 (5 bases). V was cut by 3 bases and J by 8 bases, with 10 bases left in between. Germline CDR1 SGHNT, CDR2 YENEEA. This CDR3 has 12 amino acids. The CDR3 DNA reads as TGTGCCAGCAGCTTTTCCCAGGGTACCCAGTACTTC. The encoded protein is CASSFSQGTQYF.

The chain employs TRBV19 and TRBJ1-1; D unclear. Per the germline V gene, CDR1 is LNHDA and CDR2 is SQIVND (reference sequence). V lost 5 bases and J 0 bases, leaving 7 bases between the germline ends. The CDR3 has 13 residues. CDR3 bases: TGTGCCAGTAGTGTTGAGTTGAACACTGAAGCTTTCTTT. It translates to CASSVELNTEAFF.

This sequence joins TRBV9 and TRBJ1-2; D uncertain. In germline, CDR1 is SGDLS, CDR2 YYNGEE. The ends were cut back, 0 bases at V and 7 bases at J, with 16 bases in the middle. The CDR3 has 15 residues. DNA of the CDR3: TGTGCCAGCAGCGTAGATCCGGCCCTAACTATTGGCTACACCTTC. Its translation: CASSVDPALTIGYTF. The full variable domain, rest sourced from reference TRBV9 and TRBJ1-2, is DSGVTQTPKHLITATGQRVTLRCSPRSGDLSVYWYQQSLDQGLQFLIQYYNGEERAKGNILERFSAQQFPDLHSELNLSSLELGDSALYFCASSVDPALTIGYTFGSGTRLTVV.

The chain couples TRBV7-8 to TRBJ2-1; TRBD2 matches at 10 bases. The CDR3 is 14 residues long. Per germline, CDR1 SGHVS and CDR2 FQNEAQ. Germline trimming cut 5 bases from V and 6 bases from J; bases unmatched to any gene: 4. CDR3 in amino acids: CASSPGLAPNEQFF. For the CDR3, the DNA is TGTGCCAGCAGCCCGGGACTAGCGCCCAATGAGCAGTTCTTC.

V gene TRBV10-3 combines with J gene TRBJ1-4; 7 nucleotides align to TRBD1. V dropped 10 bases and J dropped 7; count of bases not matched to a gene: 9. From germline, CDR1 is ENHRY and CDR2 SYGVKD. The CDR3 extends over 13 amino acids. In nucleotides, the CDR3 is TGTGCCACCAGGGGGGGATTGGGTGAAAAACTGTTTTTT. This sequence encodes CATRGGLGEKLFF.

The V call is TRBV18, the J call TRBJ1-3; 8 nucleotides align to TRBD1. Per the germline V gene, CDR1 is KGHSH and CDR2 is LQKENI. V was clipped by 4 bases and J by 0 bases; unmatched bases: 17. The length of the CDR3 is 20 residues. As DNA, the CDR3 is TGTGCCAGCTCACGAGAGGGACAGGCTCCCAAATCCGACTCTGGAAACACCATATATTTT. Residues: CASSREGQAPKSDSGNTIYF.

V gene TRBV13 combines with J gene TRBJ2-3, with a possible D match to TRBD2 (5 bases). Looked up from germline, CDR1 is PRHDT and CDR2 is FYEKMQ (reference sequence). Trimming stripped 4 bases from V and 0 bases from J, with 8 bases between. There are 14 residues in the CDR3. The CDR3 reads CASSYRTSTDTQYF. CDR3 in DNA: TGTGCCAGCAGCTACCGGACTAGCACAGATACGCAGTATTTT.

The CDR3 loop is CASSSLGKTGSYEQYF. Written as DNA, the CDR3 is TGTGCCAGCAGCTCCCTGGGGAAGACAGGGTCCTACGAGCAGTACTTC. This chain joins TRBV7-8 and TRBJ2-7; 7 nucleotides line up with TRBD1. The V segment lost 4 bases and the J segment 1 base; nucleotides outside the gene matches: 10. CDR1 and CDR2 from the germline V gene are SGHVS and FQNEAQ. The CDR3 has 16 amino acids.

The V call is TRBV20-1, the J call TRBJ2-7, with a tentative D call TRBD2 (5 bases). Germline CDR1 DFQATT, CDR2 SNEGSKA (reference sequence). The CDR3 has 13 amino acids. V was shortened by 3 bases and J by 3 bases, with 12 bases between the two germline ends. CDR3 bases: TGCAGTGCTAGTCGAGGGTACGACTACGAGCAGTACTTC. It specifies CSASRGYDYEQYF.

The chain uses TRBV7-2 and TRBJ2-5, with 9 bases lining up with TRBD1. This CDR3 is built from 16 residues. V lost 3 bases, J lost 12 bases, and 17 bases stayed unmatched. Germline CDR1 and CDR2: SGHTA and FQGNSA. CDR3 sequence reads: CASSFPPLGQGPFEYF. The CDR3 DNA is TGTGCCAGCAGCTTCCCCCCGTTGGGACAGGGACCCTTCGAGTACTTC.

The chain recombines TRBV12-3 or TRBV12-4 with TRBJ2-1, with D maybe TRBD1 (6 bases). Trimming took off 6 bases at V and 7 bases at J, with 10 bases between the two ends. The CDR3 has 12 residues. The CDR3 DNA sequence: TGTGCCAGCAGCTTTACAGGGAATGAGCAGTTCTTC. This translates into CASSFTGNEQFF.

This clone was counted a single time. The chain carries TRBV12-3 or TRBV12-4 and TRBJ1-2; no firm D call. Trimming cost V 6 bases and J 0 bases, with 8 bases left between them. The CDR3 sequence is 13 residues long. The CDR3 nucleotides read TGTGCCAGCAGCTCCCCCTCTAACTATGGCTACACCTTC. This codes for CASSSPSNYGYTF.

The chain couples TRBV6-2 or TRBV6-3 to TRBJ2-7; 13 bases agree with TRBD2. CDR1 and CDR2 from the germline V gene are MNHEY and SVGEGT. The CDR3 consists of 18 residues. Trimming at V came to 2 bases and at J to 3 bases, leaving 10 bases not matched to a gene. Written as DNA, the CDR3 is TGTGCCAGCAGTTACCCTCTCCGACTAGCGGGAGGATACTACGAGCAGTACTTC. Protein product: CASSYPLRLAGGYYEQYF.

This clone was seen just once. The chain uses TRBV29-1 and TRBJ1-1; the match to TRBD1 covers 7 bases. The CDR3 runs to 13 residues. The germline V gene encodes CDR1 SQVTM and CDR2 ANQGSEA. V lost 7 bases and J lost 0; bases outside the gene matches: 5. The CDR3 sequence: CSATGPMNTEAFF. The CDR3 coding sequence is TGCAGCGCGACAGGGCCCATGAACACTGAAGCTTTCTTT.

The chain links TRBV18 to TRBJ2-3, with 8 bases matching TRBD2. The CDR3 has 17 amino acids. The V segment lost 5 bases and the J segment 0 bases; nucleotides outside the gene matches: 10. Germline V CDR1 and CDR2: KGHSH, LQKENI. As DNA, the CDR3 is TGTGCCAGCTCAACAGCCGGGACTAGGGTTAGCACAGATACGCAGTATTTT. Its translation is CASSTAGTRVSTDTQYF. Supplemented by reference TRBV18 and TRBJ2-3, the full variable domain reads NAGVMQNPRHLVRRRGQEARLRCSPMKGHSHVYWYRQLPEEGLKFMVYLQKENIIDESGMPKERFSAEFPKEGPSILRIQQVVRGDSAAYFCASSTAGTRVSTDTQYFGPGTRLTVL.

The chain has TRBV5-1 and TRBJ1-6, with a tentative D call TRBD1 (5 bases). Trimming shortened V by 0 bases and J by 10 bases, and 17 bases separated the two germline ends. This CDR3 has 16 amino acids. The germline gives CDR1 SGHRS, CDR2 YFSETQ. This chain's CDR3 is CASSLGGLQRDSPLHF. DNA for the CDR3: TGCGCCAGCAGCTTGGGGGGACTTCAACGGGACTCACCCCTCCACTTT.

The chain has TRBV4-2 and TRBJ1-2; 7 bases are a match to TRBD1. This CDR3 region has 17 residues. After removal of 1 base from V and 2 bases from J, the junction contained 10 bases not matched to a gene. Germline V gives CDR1 LGHNA, CDR2 YNFKEQ. The CDR3 region is CASSQGTGESLNYGYTF. CDR3 nucleotide sequence: TGTGCCAGCAGCCAAGGAACAGGGGAATCCCTAAACTATGGCTACACCTTC.

The table lists this clone with a count of one. The V and J genes are TRBV11-1 and TRBJ2-7; 8 nucleotides align to TRBD2. Germline V CDR1 and CDR2: SGHAT, FQDESV (reference sequence). This CDR3 comprises 15 residues. Trimming removed 5 bases from V and 2 bases from J; junction bases left unmatched: 8. CDR3 nucleotide sequence: TGTGCCAGCAGCCCCCGGGGTAGCGGGACCTACGAGCAGTACTTC. Protein sequence: CASSPRGSGTYEQYF.

The CDR3 nucleotides are TGTGCCAGCAGTCTCTATGGAGCGGGAGCGTACGAGCAGTACTTC. This encodes CASSLYGAGAYEQYF. The chain links TRBV6-2 or TRBV6-3 to TRBJ2-7; 8 bases align to TRBD2. Per germline, CDR1 MNHEY and CDR2 SVGEGT. V was clipped by 5 bases and J by 4 bases; unmatched bases: 10. This CDR3 contains 15 residues.

The gene calls are TRBV7-9 and TRBJ1-1, with 10 bases lining up with TRBD1. V dropped 5 bases and J dropped 5; count of bases not matched to a gene: 5. This CDR3 is 14 amino acids long. From germline, CDR1 is SEHNR and CDR2 FQNEAQ (reference sequence). This CDR3 reads CASSQTGGYTEAFF. CDR3 in DNA: TGTGCCAGCAGCCAGACAGGGGGCTATACTGAAGCTTTCTTT. The whole variable domain, remainder taken from reference TRBV7-9 and TRBJ1-1, is DTGVSQNPRHKITKRGQNVTFRCDPISEHNRLYWYRQTLGQGPEFLTYFQNEAQLEKSRLLSDRFSAERPKGSFSTLEIQRTEQGDSAMYLCASSQTGGYTEAFFGQGTRLTVV.

The chain joins TRBV3-1 (or the pseudogene TRBV3-2) to TRBJ2-1; 11 bases match TRBD2. In germline, CDR1 is LGHDT, CDR2 YNNKEL (reference sequence). Trimming at V came to 2 bases and at J to 5 bases, leaving 8 bases not matched to a gene. The CDR3 is made up of 17 amino acids. The CDR3 DNA reads TGTGCCAGCAGCCAACCCCCATCTAGCGGGAGGAACAATGAGCAGTTCTTC. The encoded protein is CASSQPPSSGRNNEQFF.

This chain connects TRBV5-6 to TRBJ1-2; D possibly corresponds to TRBD1 (5 bases). The CDR3 loop spans 11 amino acids. Germline V gene lookup returns CDR1 SGHDT and CDR2 YYEEEE. V dropped 1 base and J dropped 8 bases, with 6 bases sitting between them. CDR3: CASSLTGGYTF. The CDR3 DNA follows: TGTGCCAGCAGCTTGACAGGCGGCTACACCTTC.

The chain combines TRBV28 with TRBJ1-1, with TRBD1 matching over 7 bases. J gave up 4 bases and V 2 bases, and 4 bases lay outside the gene matches. Germline V CDR1 and CDR2: MDHEN, SYDVKM. CDR3 size: 14 residues. The CDR3 reads CASSLVGGSTEAFF. The CDR3 region has the DNA TGTGCCAGCAGTTTAGTAGGGGGCAGCACTGAAGCTTTCTTT.

This chain connects TRBV28 to TRBJ2-1, with 8 bases aligning to TRBD2. The CDR3 loop spans 16 amino acids. From germline, CDR1 is MDHEN and CDR2 SYDVKM. Trimming cost V 5 bases and J 3 bases; bases outside gene matches: 9. The DNA of the CDR3 is TGTGCCAGCAGTCCCCAAGCGGGAGTTATCTACAATGAGCAGTTCTTC. Protein sequence: CASSPQAGVIYNEQFF.

The V and J genes are TRBV27 and TRBJ2-7; 11 bases fit TRBD2. Trimming at V came to 4 bases and at J to 3 bases, leaving 5 bases not matched to a gene. The length of the CDR3 is 15 residues. CDR1 MNHEY and CDR2 SMNVEV come from the germline V gene (reference sequence). CDR3 nucleotides: TGTGCCAGCAGTTCCCCCGGGACTAGCGGCTACGAGCAGTACTTC. Its protein is CASSSPGTSGYEQYF.